This is a list of T cell receptor beta chains from one sample in a study of a mutant IDH1 vaccine in newly diagnosed glioma. No antigen has been assigned to these receptors. Data came from immunoSEQ multiplex PCR; TCRdb stores just in-frame clones and leaves some out. Here the sample spans 40,000 to 50,000 clones, 65% to 80% being singletons. Sequenced here: PBMCs, sampled from a glioma patient whose treatment included an IDH1 peptide vaccine. The origin of the receptors is a man in his fifties or sixties with glioma. CDR3s include the opening cysteine and the closing phenylalanine or tryptophan. The D gene is left open where the match is weak. Expanded clones are given a class, and other clones once, few, many or no size at all.

V gene: TRBV9
clone size: .
J gene: TRBJ2-1
D gene: .
CDR3 protein: CASSLQGSRYEQFF
CDR3 DNA: TGTGCCAGCAGCCTCCAGGGATCGCGGTATGAGCAGTTCTTC

V gene: TRBV19
clone size: once
J gene: TRBJ1-4
D gene: .
CDR3 protein: CASSMIGERKELFF
CDR3 DNA: TGTGCCAGTAGTATGATTGGAGAGAGGAAGGAACTGTTTTTT

V gene: TRBV27
clone size: .
J gene: TRBJ1-1
D gene: .
CDR3 protein: CASSFTGDTEAFF
CDR3 DNA: TGTGCCAGCAGTTTCACGGGGGACACTGAAGCTTTCTTT

V gene: TRBV7-7
clone size: .
J gene: TRBJ2-2
D gene: TRBD2
CDR3 protein: CASSLESGGLNTGELFF
CDR3 DNA: TGTGCTAGCAGCTTAGAGAGCGGGGGGCTGAACACCGGGGAGCTGTTTTTT

V gene: TRBV6-5
clone size: .
J gene: TRBJ2-3
D gene: .
CDR3 protein: CASSSATDTQYF
CDR3 DNA: TGTGCCAGCAGTTCTGCCACAGATACGCAGTATTTT

V gene: TRBV6-5
clone size: .
J gene: TRBJ2-7
D gene: .
CDR3 protein: CASSFGDFYEQYF
CDR3 DNA: TGTGCCAGCAGTTTCGGAGATTTCTACGAGCAGTACTTC

V gene: TRBV20-1
clone size: .
J gene: TRBJ1-1
D gene: .
CDR3 protein: CSASPPDVAFF
CDR3 DNA: TGCAGTGCTAGCCCGCCCGACGTGGCTTTCTTT

V gene: TRBV29-1
clone size: few
J gene: TRBJ1-1
D gene: .
CDR3 protein: CSVGRNTEAFF
CDR3 DNA: TGCAGCGTTGGACGGAACACTGAAGCTTTCTTT

V gene: TRBV5-1
clone size: .
J gene: TRBJ1-2
D gene: .
CDR3 protein: CASSFGTTYGYTF
CDR3 DNA: TGCGCCAGCAGCTTTGGGACGACTTACGGCTACACCTTC

V gene: TRBV6-1
clone size: .
J gene: TRBJ2-2
D gene: .
CDR3 protein: CASSERLVTGELFF
CDR3 DNA: TGTGCCAGCAGTGAAAGGCTAGTCACCGGGGAGCTGTTTTTT

V gene: TRBV5-6
clone size: .
J gene: TRBJ2-5
D gene: .
CDR3 protein: CASSFNSGHGTQYF
CDR3 DNA: TGTGCCAGCAGCTTTAATTCAGGGCATGGGACCCAGTACTTC

V gene: TRBV2
clone size: .
J gene: TRBJ1-1
D gene: TRBD1
CDR3 protein: CASRDRVANTEAFF
CDR3 DNA: TGTGCCAGCAGGGACAGGGTCGCGAACACTGAAGCTTTCTTT

V gene: TRBV19
clone size: .
J gene: TRBJ2-2
D gene: TRBD1
CDR3 protein: CASSIETGGVSTGELFF
CDR3 DNA: TGTGCCAGTAGTATAGAAACAGGGGGCGTGAGCACCGGGGAGCTGTTTTTT

V gene: TRBV25-1
clone size: .
J gene: TRBJ2-7
D gene: .
CDR3 protein: CASSGPEWGGFYEQYF
CDR3 DNA: TGTGCCAGCAGTGGTCCGGAATGGGGTGGGTTCTACGAGCAGTACTTC

V gene: TRBV27
clone size: once
J gene: TRBJ1-2
D gene: TRBD1
CDR3 protein: CASSLHDREEGYTF
CDR3 DNA: TGTGCCAGCAGTTTGCACGACAGGGAGGAAGGCTACACCTTC

V gene: TRBV9
clone size: .
J gene: TRBJ1-1
D gene: .
CDR3 protein: CASSVGGTTEAFF
CDR3 DNA: TGTGCCAGCAGCGTAGGGGGGACTACTGAAGCTTTCTTT

V gene: TRBV30
clone size: few
J gene: TRBJ1-1
D gene: .
CDR3 protein: CAWAGRNTEAFF
CDR3 DNA: TGTGCCTGGGCCGGGAGGAACACTGAAGCTTTCTTT

V gene: TRBV4-1
clone size: .
J gene: TRBJ1-1
D gene: .
CDR3 protein: CASSQSGGGFNTEAFF
CDR3 DNA: TGCGCCAGCAGCCAAAGTGGCGGAGGATTTAACACTGAAGCTTTCTTT

V gene: TRBV10-3
clone size: .
J gene: TRBJ1-2
D gene: .
CDR3 protein: CAISTERDGYTF
CDR3 DNA: TGTGCCATCAGTACAGAGAGGGATGGCTACACCTTC

V gene: TRBV7-9
clone size: .
J gene: TRBJ1-5
D gene: .
CDR3 protein: CASSLQEYQPQHF
CDR3 DNA: TGTGCCAGCAGCTTACAAGAATATCAGCCCCAGCATTTT

V gene: TRBV27
clone size: .
J gene: TRBJ2-3
D gene: TRBD1
CDR3 protein: CASSTGTGRTDTQYF
CDR3 DNA: TGTGCCAGCAGCACCGGGACAGGGCGCACAGATACGCAGTATTTT

V gene: TRBV6-5
clone size: .
J gene: TRBJ2-5
D gene: .
CDR3 protein: CATTVGETQYF
CDR3 DNA: TGTGCCACCACGGTAGGAGAGACCCAGTACTTC